A selection of T cell receptor beta chains follows, all from one sample in a study of shared clonotypes between healthy human individuals. Assay: immunoSEQ multiplex PCR; the TCRdb copy retains only in-frame clones and omits some. This repertoire shows about 2,200,000 clones, approximately 94% found once; its top ten account for about 1.5%. Material: naive CD8+ T cells from PBMCs. The receptor set was obtained from a man between 18 and 29 years old in good health. Some clones in this sample may be carry-over from other donors' samples. Both conserved end residues are part of each CDR3. The D gene is left open where the match is weak. Size is omitted from some rows. Given values are once, few, many or a class for expanded clones.

- - TRBJ1-2 TRBV5-1 CASSLEHLYGYTF TGCGCCAGCAGCTTGGAACATCTATATGGCTACACCTTC
- - TRBJ2-2 TRBV19 CATSRDWASGELFF TGTGCCACTAGTAGGGACTGGGCCAGCGGGGAGCTGTTTTTT
- - TRBJ2-2 TRBV5-1 CASPPFGPENTGELFF TGCGCCAGTCCGCCCTTCGGTCCTGAGAACACCGGGGAGCTGTTTTTT
- TRBD2 TRBJ2-3 TRBV7-9 CASSLVLGLAASSTDTQYF TGTGCCAGCAGCTTAGTCTTGGGACTAGCGGCTTCTAGCACAGATACGCAGTATTTT
once - TRBJ2-7 TRBV11-2 CASSFLGREQYF TGTGCCAGCAGCTTCTTGGGACGCGAGCAGTACTTC
- TRBD2 TRBJ2-1 TRBV9 CASSVVGGTSINEQFF TGTGCCAGCAGCGTAGTCGGGGGGACTAGCATAAATGAGCAGTTCTTC
- - TRBJ1-4 TRBV7-9 CASSLSTDRKVELFF TGTGCCAGCAGCTTATCTACCGATAGGAAGGTGGAACTGTTTTTT
- TRBD2 TRBJ2-3 TRBV7-9 CASSPLTSGRGTDTQYF TGTGCCAGCAGCCCTCTGACTAGCGGGAGGGGCACAGATACGCAGTATTTT
- - TRBJ1-5 TRBV27 CASRPKAGLNQPQHF TGTGCCAGCAGACCTAAAGCGGGGCTCAATCAGCCCCAGCATTTT
- - TRBJ2-2 TRBV7-3 CASSLVGGELFF TGTGCCAGCAGCTTAGTCGGCGGGGAGCTGTTTTTT
- - TRBJ2-1 TRBV7-2 CASSLPFSPHEQFF TGTGCCAGCAGCTTACCGTTTAGCCCTCATGAGCAGTTCTTC
- - TRBJ1-1 TRBV7-9 CASSLGEAGTEAFF TGTGCCAGCAGCCTCGGGGAGGCTGGCACTGAAGCTTTCTTT
- - TRBJ1-1 TRBV11-2 CASSPGGPNTEAFF TGTGCCAGCAGCCCCGGAGGACCGAACACTGAAGCTTTCTTT
- TRBD2 TRBJ2-3 TRBV13 CASRVAAWTSPRGNTQYF TGTGCCAGCAGGGTGGCGGCATGGACTAGCCCGAGGGGGAATACGCAGTATTTT
- - TRBJ2-7 TRBV27 CASSLGPGSGSYEQYF TGTGCCAGCAGTTTAGGCCCCGGTAGCGGATCCTACGAGCAGTACTTC
- - TRBJ2-5 TRBV27 CASSLSVSQETQYF TGTGCCAGCAGTTTATCGGTCTCACAAGAGACCCAGTACTTC
- - TRBJ2-3 TRBV27 CASSLSPGLHTDTQYF TGTGCCAGCAGTTTAAGCCCAGGGTTGCACACAGATACGCAGTATTTT
- TRBD1 TRBJ1-2 TRBV9 CASGQGNYGYTF TGTGCCAGCGGACAGGGCAACTATGGCTACACCTTC
few TRBD1 TRBJ1-1 TRBV2 CASSSRDRAPFF TGTGCCAGCAGTTCCCGGGACAGGGCACCTTTCTTT
- TRBD1 TRBJ2-2 TRBV29-1 CSVDPGQGYTGELFF TGCAGCGTTGACCCGGGACAGGGCTACACCGGGGAGCTGTTTTTT
- - TRBJ2-2 TRBV11-2 CASSLPDRGNTGELFF TGTGCCAGCAGCTTACCGGACAGAGGCAACACCGGGGAGCTGTTTTTT
- - TRBJ2-1 TRBV5-6 CASSLAGRGVEQFF TGTGCCAGCAGCTTGGCGGGCAGGGGTGTTGAGCAGTTCTTC
- TRBD2 TRBJ2-7 TRBV5-1 CASSFGLADYEQYF TGCGCCAGCAGCTTTGGACTAGCGGATTACGAGCAGTACTTC
- - TRBJ2-3 TRBV4-3 CASRRGYSTDTQYF TGCGCCAGCAGAAGGGGGTATAGCACAGATACGCAGTATTTT
- TRBD1 TRBJ2-7 TRBV18 CASSMTGTGNEQYF TGTGCCAGCTCTATGACCGGGACAGGGAACGAGCAGTACTTC
- - TRBJ2-7 TRBV29-1 CSVEVGQVAEQYF TGCAGCGTTGAAGTAGGCCAGGTGGCCGAGCAGTACTTC
- - TRBJ2-4 TRBV27 CASSSKIAKNIQYF TGTGCCAGCAGTTCTAAGATAGCCAAAAACATTCAGTACTTC
- - TRBJ2-5 TRBV9 CASSVGGPQETQYF TGTGCCAGCAGCGTCGGGGGCCCGCAAGAGACCCAGTACTTC
- - TRBJ1-5 TRBV9 CASSVGGGRGQPQHF TGTGCCAGCAGCGTAGGTGGGGGCCGAGGCCAGCCCCAGCATTTT
- TRBD1 TRBJ2-7 TRBV10-2 CASEHRGFGYEQYF TGCGCCAGCGAGCACAGGGGGTTCGGCTACGAGCAGTACTTC
- - TRBJ2-7 TRBV7-6 CASSPEPTGTYEQYF TGTGCCAGCAGCCCGGAGCCGACAGGCACCTACGAGCAGTACTTC
- TRBD2 TRBJ2-7 TRBV6-1 CASSEGLAGVLEQYF TGTGCCAGCAGTGAAGGGTTAGCGGGAGTTCTCGAGCAGTACTTC
- TRBD2 TRBJ2-1 TRBV19 CASSILAGRYNEQFF TGTGCCAGTAGTATACTAGCGGGGAGGTACAATGAGCAGTTCTTC
- TRBD1 TRBJ2-3 TRBV9 CASSVGIGGKADTQYF TGTGCCAGCAGCGTAGGAATAGGGGGCAAGGCAGATACGCAGTATTTT
- TRBD2 TRBJ2-7 TRBV11-3 CASILGRAAQISYEQYF TGTGCCAGCATCTTGGGGAGGGCCGCCCAAATTAGCTACGAGCAGTACTTC
- - TRBJ1-1 TRBV7-2 CASSLEGFSEAFF TGTGCCAGCAGCTTAGAAGGGTTCTCTGAAGCTTTCTTT
- TRBD1 TRBJ2-7 TRBV6-1 CASSEALRDRVYEQYF TGTGCCAGCAGTGAAGCGCTTAGGGACAGGGTCTACGAGCAGTACTTC
- - TRBJ2-7 TRBV11-2 CASSLSLARGRLSEQYF TGTGCCAGCAGCTTAAGCCTAGCAAGGGGTAGGTTGAGCGAGCAGTACTTC
- TRBD2 TRBJ2-5 TRBV2 CASSGRTSGREETQYF TGTGCCAGCAGTGGGCGGACTAGCGGGAGGGAAGAGACCCAGTACTTC
- TRBD1 TRBJ1-1 TRBV28 CASRGQGRGTEAFF TGTGCCAGCAGGGGACAGGGAAGAGGGACTGAAGCTTTCTTT
- - TRBJ2-2 TRBV27 CASSFGIGELFF TGTGCCAGCAGTTTTGGGATCGGGGAGCTGTTTTTT
- - TRBJ2-1 TRBV7-2 CASSLDWRQYNEQFF TGTGCCAGCAGCTTAGATTGGAGACAGTACAATGAGCAGTTCTTC
- - TRBJ1-2 TRBV27 CASSPRGLIYGYTF TGTGCCAGCAGCCCGAGGGGGTTAATCTATGGCTACACCTTC
- - TRBJ2-1 TRBV29-1 CSVVPPNEQFF TGCAGCGTTGTCCCTCCTAATGAGCAGTTCTTC
once TRBD2 TRBJ2-1 TRBV15 CATSRGRLAELSSYNEQFF TGTGCCACCAGCAGGGGAAGACTAGCGGAGTTGAGCTCCTACAATGAGCAGTTCTTC
- - TRBJ2-7 TRBV6-1 CASSESGSGSYEQYF TGTGCCAGCAGTGAATCGGGTAGCGGCTCCTACGAGCAGTACTTC
- - TRBJ1-1 TRBV19 CASSIGTAGQYGTEAFF TGTGCCAGTAGTATAGGCACCGCGGGGCAGTATGGCACTGAAGCTTTCTTT
- TRBD1 TRBJ2-5 TRBV7-9 CASRAGGTQETQYF TGTGCCAGCAGGGCAGGGGGAACCCAAGAGACCCAGTACTTC
- TRBD2 TRBJ2-7 TRBV10-3 CAIAGGERYEQYF TGTGCCATCGCGGGAGGGGAGCGGTACGAGCAGTACTTC